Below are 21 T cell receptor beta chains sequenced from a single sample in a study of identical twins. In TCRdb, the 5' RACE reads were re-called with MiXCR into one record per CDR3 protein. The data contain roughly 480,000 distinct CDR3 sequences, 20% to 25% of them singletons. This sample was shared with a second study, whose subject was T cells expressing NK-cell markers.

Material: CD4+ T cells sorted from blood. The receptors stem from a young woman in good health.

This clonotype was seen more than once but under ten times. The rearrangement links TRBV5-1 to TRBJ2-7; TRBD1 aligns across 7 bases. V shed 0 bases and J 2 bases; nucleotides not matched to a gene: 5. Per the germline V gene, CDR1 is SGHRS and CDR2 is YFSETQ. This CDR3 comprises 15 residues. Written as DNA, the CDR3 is TGCGCCAGCAGCTTGGTCCAGAGGGGGCCCTACGAGCAGTACTTC. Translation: CASSLVQRGPYEQYF.

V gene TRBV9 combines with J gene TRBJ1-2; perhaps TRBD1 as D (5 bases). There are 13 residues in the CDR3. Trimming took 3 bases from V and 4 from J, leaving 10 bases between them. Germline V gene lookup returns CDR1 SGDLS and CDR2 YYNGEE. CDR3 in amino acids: CASSAPTGYGYTF. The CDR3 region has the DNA TGTGCCAGCAGCGCACCCACAGGCTATGGCTACACCTTC.

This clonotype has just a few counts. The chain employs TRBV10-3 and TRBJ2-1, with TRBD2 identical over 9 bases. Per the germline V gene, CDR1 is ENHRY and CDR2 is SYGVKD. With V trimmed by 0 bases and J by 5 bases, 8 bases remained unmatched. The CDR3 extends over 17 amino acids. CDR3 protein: CAISESSRLADDNEQFF. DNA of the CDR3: TGTGCCATCAGTGAGTCGAGTCGACTAGCGGACGACAATGAGCAGTTCTTC.

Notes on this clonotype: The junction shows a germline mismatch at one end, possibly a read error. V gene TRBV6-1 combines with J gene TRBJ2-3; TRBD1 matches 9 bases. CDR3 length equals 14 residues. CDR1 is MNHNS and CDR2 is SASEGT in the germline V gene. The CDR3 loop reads CASSRGQGTDTEYF. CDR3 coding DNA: TGTGCCAGCAGCCGGGGACAGGGCACAGATACGGAGTATTTT.

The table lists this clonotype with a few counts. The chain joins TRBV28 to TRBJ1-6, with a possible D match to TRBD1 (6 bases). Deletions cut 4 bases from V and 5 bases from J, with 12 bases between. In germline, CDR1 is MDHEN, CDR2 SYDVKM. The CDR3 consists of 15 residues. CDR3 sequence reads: CASSWIDRNNSPLHF. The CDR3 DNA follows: TGTGCCAGCAGTTGGATTGACAGGAATAATTCACCCCTCCACTTT.

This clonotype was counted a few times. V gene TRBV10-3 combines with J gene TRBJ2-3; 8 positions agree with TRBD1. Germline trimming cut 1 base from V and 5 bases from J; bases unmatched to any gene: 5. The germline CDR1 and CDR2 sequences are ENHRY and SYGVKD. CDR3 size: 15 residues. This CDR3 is CAISEWGQAGDTQYF. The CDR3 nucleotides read TGTGCCATCAGTGAGTGGGGACAGGCAGGAGATACGCAGTATTTT.

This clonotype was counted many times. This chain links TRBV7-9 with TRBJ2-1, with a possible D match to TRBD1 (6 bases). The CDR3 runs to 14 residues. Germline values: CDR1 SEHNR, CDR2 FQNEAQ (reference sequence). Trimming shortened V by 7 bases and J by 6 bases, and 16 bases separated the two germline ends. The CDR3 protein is CASMPGDRSNEQFF. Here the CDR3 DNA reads TGTGCCAGCATGCCAGGGGATAGGAGCAATGAGCAGTTCTTC.

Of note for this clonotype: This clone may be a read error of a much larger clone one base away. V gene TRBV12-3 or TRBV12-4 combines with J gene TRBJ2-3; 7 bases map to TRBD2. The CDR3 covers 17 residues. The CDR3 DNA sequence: TGTGCCATCAGTTTTTCCAGCGGGGCGAGGGGCACAGATACGCAGTATTTT. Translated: CAISFSSGARGTDTQYF.

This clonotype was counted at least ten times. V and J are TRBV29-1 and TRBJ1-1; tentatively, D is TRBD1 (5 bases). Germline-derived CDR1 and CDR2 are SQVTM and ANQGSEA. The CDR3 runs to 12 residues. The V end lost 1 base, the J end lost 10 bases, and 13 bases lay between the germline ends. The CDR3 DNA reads TGCAGCGTTGAAGTGGGGCTATCGGGAGCTTTCTTT. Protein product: CSVEVGLSGAFF.

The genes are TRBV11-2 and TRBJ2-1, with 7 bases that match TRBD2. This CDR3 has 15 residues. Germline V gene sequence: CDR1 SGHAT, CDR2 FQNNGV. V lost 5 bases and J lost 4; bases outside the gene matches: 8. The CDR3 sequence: CASSAEPREYNEQFF. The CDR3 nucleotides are TGTGCCAGCAGCGCCGAGCCGCGGGAGTACAATGAGCAGTTCTTC.

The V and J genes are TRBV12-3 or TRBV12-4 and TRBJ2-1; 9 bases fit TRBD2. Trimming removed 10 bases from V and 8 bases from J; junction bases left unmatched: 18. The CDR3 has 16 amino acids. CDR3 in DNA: TGTGCCACACCTGTGCTGGCGGGAGGGCCTGGGGATGAGCAGTTCTTC. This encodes CATPVLAGGPGDEQFF.

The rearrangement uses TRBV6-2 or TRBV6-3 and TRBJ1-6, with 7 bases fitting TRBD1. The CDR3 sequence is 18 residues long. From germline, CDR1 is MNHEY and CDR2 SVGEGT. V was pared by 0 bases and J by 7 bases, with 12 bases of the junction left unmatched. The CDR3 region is CASSYSLGQSYANSPLHF. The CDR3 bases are TGTGCCAGCAGTTACTCGTTGGGACAGAGCTACGCCAATTCACCCCTCCACTTT.

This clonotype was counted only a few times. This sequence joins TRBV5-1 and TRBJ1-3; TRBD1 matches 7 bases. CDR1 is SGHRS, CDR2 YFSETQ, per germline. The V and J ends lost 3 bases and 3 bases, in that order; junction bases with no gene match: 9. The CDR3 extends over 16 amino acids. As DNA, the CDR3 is TGCGCCAGCAGCTCTACCGGGACAGCCCTTGGAAACACCATATATTTT. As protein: CASSSTGTALGNTIYF.

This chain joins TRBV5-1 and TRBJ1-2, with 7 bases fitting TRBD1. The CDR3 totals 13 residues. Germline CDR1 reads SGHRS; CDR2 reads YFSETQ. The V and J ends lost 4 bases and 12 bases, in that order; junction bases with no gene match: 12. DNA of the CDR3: TGCGCCAGCAGCATGGGACAGCAGAACGGCGACACCTTC. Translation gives CASSMGQQNGDTF.

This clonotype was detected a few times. Here the CDR3 DNA reads TGTGCCAGCAGCTCCCCTGGGTTTGAGCAGTACTTC. Translating it yields CASSSPGFEQYF. This rearrangement joins TRBV5-4 to TRBJ2-7, with D uncertain. V was pared by 3 bases and J by 7 bases, with 11 bases between. The CDR3 runs 12 residues. Germline assignment: CDR1 SGHNT and CDR2 YYREEE (reference sequence).

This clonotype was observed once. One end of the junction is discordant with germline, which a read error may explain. This CDR3 is CASSLVAGQDTQYF. The CDR3 DNA reads TGTGCCAGCAGCTTGGTGGCAGGGCAAGACACCCAGTACTTC. This chain joins TRBV5-5 and TRBJ2-5; weak D call: TRBD1 (5 bases). CDR1 is SGHKS, CDR2 YYEKEE, per germline (reference sequence). The CDR3 is 14 amino acids.

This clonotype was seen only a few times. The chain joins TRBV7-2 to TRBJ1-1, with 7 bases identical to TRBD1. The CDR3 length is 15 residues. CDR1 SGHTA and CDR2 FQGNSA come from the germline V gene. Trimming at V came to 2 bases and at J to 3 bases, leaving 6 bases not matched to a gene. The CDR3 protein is CASSLNRGTYTEAFF. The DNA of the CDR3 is TGTGCCAGCAGCTTAAACAGGGGAACTTACACTGAAGCTTTCTTT.

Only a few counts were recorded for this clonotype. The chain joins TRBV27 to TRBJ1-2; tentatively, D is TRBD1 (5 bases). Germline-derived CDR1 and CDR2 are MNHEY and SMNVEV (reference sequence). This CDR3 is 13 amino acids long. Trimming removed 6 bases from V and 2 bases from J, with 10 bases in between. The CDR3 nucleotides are TGTGCCAGCAGCCGGGACCGCAACTATGGCTACACCTTC. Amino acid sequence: CASSRDRNYGYTF.

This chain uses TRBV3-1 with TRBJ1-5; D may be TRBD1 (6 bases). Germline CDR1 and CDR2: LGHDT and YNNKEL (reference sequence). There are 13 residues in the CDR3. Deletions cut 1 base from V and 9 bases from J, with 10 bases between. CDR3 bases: TGTGCCAGCAGCCAAGTCGGGGGGCCGCCCCAGCATTTT. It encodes CASSQVGGPPQHF.

The DNA for the CDR3 is TGTGCCAGCAGCGCCGGCAGGGCCTACGGCACCGGGGAGCTGTTTTTT. It is translated as CASSAGRAYGTGELFF. This rearrangement joins TRBV5-8 to TRBJ2-2; weak D call: TRBD1 (5 bases). The CDR3 is 16 amino acids. V lost 4 bases and J lost 4, with 17 bases in between. Germline assignment: CDR1 SGHTS and CDR2 YDEGEE.

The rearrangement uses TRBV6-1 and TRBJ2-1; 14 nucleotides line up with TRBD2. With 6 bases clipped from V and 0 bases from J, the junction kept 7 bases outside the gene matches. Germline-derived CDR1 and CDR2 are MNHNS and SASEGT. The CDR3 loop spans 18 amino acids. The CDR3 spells CASSKGTSGRSSYNEQFF. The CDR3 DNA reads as TGTGCCAGCAGCAAGGGGACTAGCGGGAGAAGCTCCTACAATGAGCAGTTCTTC.